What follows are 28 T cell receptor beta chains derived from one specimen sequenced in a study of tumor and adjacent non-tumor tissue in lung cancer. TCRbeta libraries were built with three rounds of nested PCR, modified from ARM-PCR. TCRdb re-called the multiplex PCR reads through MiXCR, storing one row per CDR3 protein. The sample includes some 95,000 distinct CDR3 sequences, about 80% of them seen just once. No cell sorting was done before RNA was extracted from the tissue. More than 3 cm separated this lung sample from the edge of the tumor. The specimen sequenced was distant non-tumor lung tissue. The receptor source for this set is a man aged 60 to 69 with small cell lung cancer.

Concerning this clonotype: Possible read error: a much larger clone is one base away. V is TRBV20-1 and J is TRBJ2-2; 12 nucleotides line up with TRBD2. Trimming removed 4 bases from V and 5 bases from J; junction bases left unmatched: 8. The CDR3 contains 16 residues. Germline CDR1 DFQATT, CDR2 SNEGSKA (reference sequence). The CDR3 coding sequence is TGCAGTGCTAAACCTCTAGCGGGAGGGGATACCGGGGAGCTGTTTTTT. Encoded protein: CSAKPLAGGDTGELFF.

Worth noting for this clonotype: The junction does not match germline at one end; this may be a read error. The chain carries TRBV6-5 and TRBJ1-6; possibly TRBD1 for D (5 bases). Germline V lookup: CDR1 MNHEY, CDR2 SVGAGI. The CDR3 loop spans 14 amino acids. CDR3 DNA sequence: TGTGTCAGTAGTTACGGGGCCTATAATTCATCCCTCCACTTT. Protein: CVSSYGAYNSSLHF.

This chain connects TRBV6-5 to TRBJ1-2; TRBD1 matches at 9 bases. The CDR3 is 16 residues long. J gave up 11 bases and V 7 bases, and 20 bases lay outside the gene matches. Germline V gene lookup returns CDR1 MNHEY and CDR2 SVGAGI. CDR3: CASNKVSGTGWYDYTF. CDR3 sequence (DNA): TGTGCCAGCAACAAAGTTTCTGGGACAGGGTGGTATGATTACACCTTC.

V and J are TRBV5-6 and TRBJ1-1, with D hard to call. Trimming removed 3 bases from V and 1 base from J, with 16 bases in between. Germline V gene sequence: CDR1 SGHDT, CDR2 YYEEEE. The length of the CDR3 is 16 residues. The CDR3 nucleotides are TGTGCCAGCAGCTCGGACTCCGGGAGAGCGAACACTGAAGCTTTCTTT. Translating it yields CASSSDSGRANTEAFF.

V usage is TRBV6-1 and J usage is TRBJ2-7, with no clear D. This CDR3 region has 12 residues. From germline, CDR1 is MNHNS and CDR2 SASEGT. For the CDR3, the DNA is TGTGCCAGCTGTGAAAAGGCGTACGAGCAGTACGTC. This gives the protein CASCEKAYEQYV.

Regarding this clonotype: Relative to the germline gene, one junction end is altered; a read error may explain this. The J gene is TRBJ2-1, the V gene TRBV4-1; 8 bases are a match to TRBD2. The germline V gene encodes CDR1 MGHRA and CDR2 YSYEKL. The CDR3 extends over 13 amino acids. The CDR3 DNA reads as TGCGCCAGCAGCTTAACTAGCGGCAATGAGCAATTATTC. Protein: CASSLTSGNEQLF.

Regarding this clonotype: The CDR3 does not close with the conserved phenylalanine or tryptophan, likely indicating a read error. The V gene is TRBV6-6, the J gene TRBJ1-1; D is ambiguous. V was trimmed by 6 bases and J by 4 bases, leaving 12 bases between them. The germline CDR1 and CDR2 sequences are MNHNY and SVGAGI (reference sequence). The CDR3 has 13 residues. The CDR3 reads CASSDRQGTEAFL. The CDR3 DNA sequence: TGTGCCAGCAGCGATCGACAAGGCACTGAAGCTTTCCTT.

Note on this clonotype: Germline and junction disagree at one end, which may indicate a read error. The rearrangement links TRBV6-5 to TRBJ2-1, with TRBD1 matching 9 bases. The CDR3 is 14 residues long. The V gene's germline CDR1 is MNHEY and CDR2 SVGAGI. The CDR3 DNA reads TGTGCCAGCAGTACAGGGGGCTCTTACAATGAACAGTTCTTC. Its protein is CASSTGGSYNEQFF.

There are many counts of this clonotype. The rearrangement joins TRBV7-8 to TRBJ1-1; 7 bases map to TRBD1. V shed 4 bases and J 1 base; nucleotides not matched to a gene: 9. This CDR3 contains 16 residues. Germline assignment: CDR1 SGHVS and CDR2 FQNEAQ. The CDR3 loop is CASSSLSGTANTEAFF. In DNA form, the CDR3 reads TGTGCCAGCAGCTCCCTTTCCGGGACAGCGAACACTGAAGCTTTCTTT.

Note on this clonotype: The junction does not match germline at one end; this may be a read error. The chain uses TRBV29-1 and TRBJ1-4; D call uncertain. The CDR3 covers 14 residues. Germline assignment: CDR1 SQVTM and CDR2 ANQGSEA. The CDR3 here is CSVGRWQDNEILFF. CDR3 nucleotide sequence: TGCAGCGTTGGGAGGTGGCAAGATAATGAAATACTGTTTTTT.

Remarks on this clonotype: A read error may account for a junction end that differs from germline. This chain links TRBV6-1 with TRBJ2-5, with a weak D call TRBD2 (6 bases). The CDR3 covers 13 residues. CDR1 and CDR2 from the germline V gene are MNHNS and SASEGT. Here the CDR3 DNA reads TGTGCCAGTAGTGAAGACGGGGCGGGGACCCACTACTTC. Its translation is CASSEDGAGTHYF.

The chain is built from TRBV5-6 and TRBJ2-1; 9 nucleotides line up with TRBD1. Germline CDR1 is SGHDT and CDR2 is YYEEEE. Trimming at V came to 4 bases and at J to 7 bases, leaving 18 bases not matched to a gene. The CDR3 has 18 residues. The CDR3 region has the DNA TGTGCCAGCAGCGTTGGCACACGCGGGACAGGGCCTTGGAATGAGCAGTTCTTC. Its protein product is CASSVGTRGTGPWNEQFF.

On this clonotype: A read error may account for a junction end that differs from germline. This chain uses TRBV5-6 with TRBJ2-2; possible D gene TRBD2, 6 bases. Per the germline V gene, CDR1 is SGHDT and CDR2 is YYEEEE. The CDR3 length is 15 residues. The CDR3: CASSLDGRLAGELFF. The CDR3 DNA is TGTGCCAGCAGCTTGGACGGGAGACTTGCCGGGGAGCTTTTTTTT.

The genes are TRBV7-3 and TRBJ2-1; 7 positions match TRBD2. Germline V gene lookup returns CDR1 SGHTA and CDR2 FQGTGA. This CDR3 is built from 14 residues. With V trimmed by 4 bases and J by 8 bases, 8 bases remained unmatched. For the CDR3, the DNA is TGTGCCAGCAGCTGGGGCGGGAGTCGCGATGAGCAGTTCTTC. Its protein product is CASSWGGSRDEQFF.

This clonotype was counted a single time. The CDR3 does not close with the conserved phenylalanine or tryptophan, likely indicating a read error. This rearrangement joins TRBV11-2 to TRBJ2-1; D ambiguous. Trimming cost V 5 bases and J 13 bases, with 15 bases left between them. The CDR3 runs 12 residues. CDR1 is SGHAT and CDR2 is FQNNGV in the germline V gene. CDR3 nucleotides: TGTGCCAGCAGCCCTTTAGGAAGTGAACAGTTCTTA. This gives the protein CASSPLGSEQFL.

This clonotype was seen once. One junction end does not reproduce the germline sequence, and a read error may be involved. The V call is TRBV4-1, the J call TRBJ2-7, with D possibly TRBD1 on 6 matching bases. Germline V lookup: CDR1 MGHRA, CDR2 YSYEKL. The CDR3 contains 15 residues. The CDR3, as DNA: TGCGCCAGCGGCCAAGGGGGAACCCCGGGCTACGAGCAGTACTTC. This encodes CASGQGGTPGYEQYF.

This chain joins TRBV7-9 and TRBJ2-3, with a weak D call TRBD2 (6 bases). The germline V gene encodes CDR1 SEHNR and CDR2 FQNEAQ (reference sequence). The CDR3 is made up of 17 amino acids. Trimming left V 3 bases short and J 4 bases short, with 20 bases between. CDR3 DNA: TGTGCCAGCAGCTTTGAAATCGGGAGCAGCTTAGCAGATACGCAGTATTTT. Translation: CASSFEIGSSLADTQYF.

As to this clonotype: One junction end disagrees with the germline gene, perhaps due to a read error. CDR3 sequence: CASSNQRAGTGELSF. As DNA, the CDR3 is TGTGCCAGCAGTAACCAGAGGGCCGGAACCGGGGAGCTGTCTTTT. The chain combines TRBV6-5 with TRBJ2-2, with a weak D call TRBD2 (5 bases). Looked up from germline, CDR1 is MNHEY and CDR2 is SVGAGI. CDR3 length equals 15 residues.

In DNA form, the CDR3 reads TGCAGTGCTCATGGGCCTTGGGACACAGATACGCAGTATTTT. Translation gives CSAHGPWDTDTQYF. The chain has TRBV20-1 and TRBJ2-3; D unclear. Per the germline V gene, CDR1 is DFQATT and CDR2 is SNEGSKA (reference sequence). The ends were cut back, 5 bases at V and 2 bases at J, with 14 bases in the middle. CDR3 length: 14 amino acids.

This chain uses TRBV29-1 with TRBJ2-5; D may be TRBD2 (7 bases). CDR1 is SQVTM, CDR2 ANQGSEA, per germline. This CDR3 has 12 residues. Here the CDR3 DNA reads TGCAGTGCCAACAAGGGGGGGGAGACCCAGTACTTC. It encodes CSANKGGETQYF.

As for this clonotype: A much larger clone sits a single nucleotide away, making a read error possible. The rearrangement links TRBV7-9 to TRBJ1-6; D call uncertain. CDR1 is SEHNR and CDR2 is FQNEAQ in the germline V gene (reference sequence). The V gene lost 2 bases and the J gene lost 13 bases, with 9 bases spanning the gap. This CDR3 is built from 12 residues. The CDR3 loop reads CASSLPDTPLHF. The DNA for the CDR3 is TGTGCCAGCAGCTTACCAGACACCCCCCTCCACTTT.

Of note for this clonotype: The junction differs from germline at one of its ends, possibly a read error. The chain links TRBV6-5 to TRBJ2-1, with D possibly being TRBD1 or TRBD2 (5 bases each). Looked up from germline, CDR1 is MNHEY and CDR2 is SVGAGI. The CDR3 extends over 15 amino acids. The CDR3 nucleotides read TGTGCCAGCAGATACTCTGGGGGAATGGGTAATGAGGAGTTCTTC. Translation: CASRYSGGMGNEEFF.

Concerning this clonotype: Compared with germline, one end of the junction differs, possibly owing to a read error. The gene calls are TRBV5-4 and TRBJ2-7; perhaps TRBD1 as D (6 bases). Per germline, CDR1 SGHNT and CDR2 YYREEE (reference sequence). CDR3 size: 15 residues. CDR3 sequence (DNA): TGTGCCAGCAGCTGGGGGCTAGCTGATACCTACGAGCAATACTTC. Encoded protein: CASSWGLADTYEQYF.

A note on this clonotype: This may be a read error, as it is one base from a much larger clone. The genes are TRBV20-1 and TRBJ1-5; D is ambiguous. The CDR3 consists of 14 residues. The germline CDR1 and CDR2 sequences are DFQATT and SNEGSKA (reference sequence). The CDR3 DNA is TGCAGTGCCCGTCGGGCCGGTAGCAATCTGCCCCAGCATTTT. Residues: CSARRAGSNLPQHF.

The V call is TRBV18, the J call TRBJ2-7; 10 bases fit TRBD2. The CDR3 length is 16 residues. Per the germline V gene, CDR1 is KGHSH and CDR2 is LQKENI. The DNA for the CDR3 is TGTGCCAGCTCACCACTACTAGCGGGAAACGTCCATGAGCAGTGCGTC. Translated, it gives CASSPLLAGNVHEQCV.

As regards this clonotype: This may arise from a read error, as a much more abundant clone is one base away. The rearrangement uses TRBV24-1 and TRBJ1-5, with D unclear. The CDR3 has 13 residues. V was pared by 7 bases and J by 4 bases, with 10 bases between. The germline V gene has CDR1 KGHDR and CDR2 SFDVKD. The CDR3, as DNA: TGTGCCACCAGAGACGACGGTAATCAGCCCCAGCATTTT. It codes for CATRDDGNQPQHF.

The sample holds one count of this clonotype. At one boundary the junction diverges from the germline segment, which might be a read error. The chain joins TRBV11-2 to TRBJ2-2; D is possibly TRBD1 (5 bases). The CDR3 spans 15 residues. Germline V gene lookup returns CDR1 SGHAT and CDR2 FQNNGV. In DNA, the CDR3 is TGTGCCGGCAGCTTAGTGTGGTCGGACACAGGGGAGCTGTTTTTT. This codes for CAGSLVWSDTGELFF.

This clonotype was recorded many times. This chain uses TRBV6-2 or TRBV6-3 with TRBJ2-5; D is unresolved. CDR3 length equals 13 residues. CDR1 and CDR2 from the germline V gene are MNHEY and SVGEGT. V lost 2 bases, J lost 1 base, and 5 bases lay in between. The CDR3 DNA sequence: TGTGCCAGCAGTTACGAGGTCCAAGAGACCCAGTACTTC. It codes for CASSYEVQETQYF.